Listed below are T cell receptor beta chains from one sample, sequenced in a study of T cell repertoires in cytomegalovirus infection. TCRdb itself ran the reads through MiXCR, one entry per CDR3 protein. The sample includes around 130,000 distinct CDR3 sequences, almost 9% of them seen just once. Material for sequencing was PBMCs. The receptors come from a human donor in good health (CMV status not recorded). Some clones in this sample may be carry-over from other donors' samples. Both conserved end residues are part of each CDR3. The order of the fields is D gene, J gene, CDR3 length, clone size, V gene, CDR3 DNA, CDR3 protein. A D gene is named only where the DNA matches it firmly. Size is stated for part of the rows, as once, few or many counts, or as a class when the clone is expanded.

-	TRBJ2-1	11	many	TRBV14	TGTGCCAGCAGCCAAGAGTCAATGCAGTTCTTC	CASSQESMQFF
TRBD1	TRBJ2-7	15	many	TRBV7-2	TGTGCCAGCAGCTTGGGGACAGCCCCCCTCTACGAGCAGTACTTC	CASSLGTAPLYEQYF
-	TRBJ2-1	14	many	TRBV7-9	TGTGCCAGCAGCTTAAGGCGGGGTGACAATGAGCAGTTCTTC	CASSLRRGDNEQFF
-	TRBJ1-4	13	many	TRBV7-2	TGTGCCAGCAGCGATTACCCTCCCGAAAAACTGTTTTTT	CASSDYPPEKLFF
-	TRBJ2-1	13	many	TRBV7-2	TGTGCCAGCAGCCCCGGGACCGGAGGTGAGCAGTTCTTC	CASSPGTGGEQFF
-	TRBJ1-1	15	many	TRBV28	TGTGCCAGCAGTTCGGACAGAATCAGGAACACTGAAGCTTTCTTT	CASSSDRIRNTEAFF
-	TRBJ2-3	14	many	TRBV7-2	TGTGCCAGCAGCCCCGGTCCGAGCACAGATACGCAGTATTTT	CASSPGPSTDTQYF
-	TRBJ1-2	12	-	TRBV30	TGTGCCTGGAGTAGGGGAAGTGCTGGCTACACCTTC	CAWSRGSAGYTF
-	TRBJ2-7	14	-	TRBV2	TGTGCCAGCAGTGAAGTTGGGCCTACCTACGAGCAGTACTTC	CASSEVGPTYEQYF
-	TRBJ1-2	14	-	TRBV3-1	TGTGCCAGCAGCCAAAATTCAGGGAGAGGTGGCTACACCTTC	CASSQNSGRGGYTF
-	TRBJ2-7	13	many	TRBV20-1	TGCAGTGCTAGAGACGGGGGCCGCTACGAGCAGTACTTC	CSARDGGRYEQYF
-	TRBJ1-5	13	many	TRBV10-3	TGTGCCATCAGTGCCTCACAGGATCAGCCCCAGCATTTT	CAISASQDQPQHF
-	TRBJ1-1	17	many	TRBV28	TGTGCCAGCAGTTTGGGACATGGGGGACTATTGAACACTGAAGCTTTCTTT	CASSLGHGGLLNTEAFF
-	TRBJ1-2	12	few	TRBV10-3	TGTGCCATCAGCGCCTACAGGGATGGCTACACCTTC	CAISAYRDGYTF
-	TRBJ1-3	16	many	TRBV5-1	TGCGCCAGCAGCTTGGTGGGGCAGGACTCTGGAAACACCATATATTTT	CASSLVGQDSGNTIYF
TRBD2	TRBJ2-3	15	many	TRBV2	TGTGCCAGCAGCCTAGCGGGGGATCGCACAGATACGCAGTATTTT	CASSLAGDRTDTQYF
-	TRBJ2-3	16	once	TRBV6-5	TGTGCCAGCAGTCCCCGTGGAGGTCCTAGCACAGATACGCAGTATTTT	CASSPRGGPSTDTQYF
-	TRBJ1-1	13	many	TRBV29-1	TGCAGCGTTGGGCCCAGTATGAACACTGAAGCTTTCTTT	CSVGPSMNTEAFF
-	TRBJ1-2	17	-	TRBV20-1	TGCAGTGCTAGAGATCTTTACCGGGGACTTCTTAACTATGGCTACACCTTC	CSARDLYRGLLNYGYTF
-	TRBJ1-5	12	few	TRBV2	TGTGCCAGCAATGGGAATGAACAGCCCCAGCATTTT	CASNGNEQPQHF
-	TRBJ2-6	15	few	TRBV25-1	TGTGCCAGCAGTGAAAACGGTCTCGGGGCCAACGTCCTGACTTTC	CASSENGLGANVLTF
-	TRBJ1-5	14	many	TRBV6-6	TGTGCCAGCAGTTACTCGGGCAGGAATCAGCCCCAGCATTTT	CASSYSGRNQPQHF
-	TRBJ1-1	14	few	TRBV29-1	TGCAGCGTTGAGCGGTCGGAGCTGGGGACTGAAGCTTTCTTT	CSVERSELGTEAFF
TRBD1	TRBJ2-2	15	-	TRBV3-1	TGTGCCAGCAGCCTCCGGACAGGGGGCACCGGGGAGCTGTTTTTT	CASSLRTGGTGELFF
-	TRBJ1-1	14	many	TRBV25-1	TGTGCCAGCAGCCCCATGGGGCAAGACACTGAAGCTTTCTTT	CASSPMGQDTEAFF
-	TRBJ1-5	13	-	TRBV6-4	TGTGCCAACCTACAGGGCGGCAATCAGCCCCAGCATTTT	CANLQGGNQPQHF
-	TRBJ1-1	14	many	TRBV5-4	TGTGCCAGCAGCCCGGGGCAGGGACGCACTGAAGCTTTCTTT	CASSPGQGRTEAFF
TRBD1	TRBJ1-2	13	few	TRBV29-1	TGCAGCGCCGGGACAGGGGGCTACTATGGCTACACCTTC	CSAGTGGYYGYTF
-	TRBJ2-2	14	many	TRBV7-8	TGTGCCAGCAGCTCCCGGCTGAACACCGGGGAGCTGTTTTTT	CASSSRLNTGELFF